One and the same sample provided the 26 T cell receptor beta chains below, sequenced in a study of beta chain features in type 1 diabetes. Whole-study results and caveats: Shorter TCRB CDR3s, moderately but significantly so, marked every one of the four CD4+ subsets in Type 1 diabetes patients.

Antigens for these TCRs are unknown. Expressed TCRB transcripts were sequenced, since all the RNA that had been isolated was reverse transcribed. Libraries were prepared by immunoSEQ multiplex PCR; TCRdb keeps only in-frame clonotypes and omits some of them. The table records about 150,000 clones, about a tenth of them present only once. Sequenced: central memory CD4+ T cells from blood. The receptors come from a man aged 25 to 40 with type 1 diabetes.

This clone has a handful of counts. The same CDR3 also results from other DNA sequences found in this sample. V and J are TRBV20-1 and TRBJ2-7, with unresolved D. The CDR3 has 11 amino acids. Germline V gene lookup returns CDR1 DFQATT and CDR2 SNEGSKA (reference sequence). V was clipped by 3 bases and J by 3 bases, with 6 bases between them. CDR3 nucleotides: TGCAGTGCTAGCGGAGACTACGAGCAGTACTTC. Residues: CSASGDYEQYF.

The chain employs TRBV7-9 and TRBJ2-7, with 7 bases fitting TRBD2. The V and J ends lost 1 base and 6 bases, in that order; junction bases with no gene match: 12. Germline V gene lookup returns CDR1 SEHNR and CDR2 FQNEAQ (reference sequence). The CDR3 consists of 16 residues. CDR3 nucleotides: TGTGCCAGCAGCTTAGGAAATACGGGAGGCTTGGGCGAGCAGTACTTC. Its protein is CASSLGNTGGLGEQYF.

This clone was picked up a small number of times. V and J are TRBV28 and TRBJ2-2; no reliable D call. The length of the CDR3 is 14 residues. The germline V gene encodes CDR1 MDHEN and CDR2 SYDVKM. The ends were cut back, 3 bases at V and 2 bases at J, with 7 bases in the middle. The CDR3 DNA follows: TGTGCCAGCAGTTTCTTTAGTAACACCGGGGAGCTGTTTTTT. Translating gives CASSFFSNTGELFF.

CDR3 sequence (DNA): TGTGCCAGCAGCGTAGGTGGTGGAGCCCCCCCGGGGGAGCAGTACTTC. It is translated as CASSVGGGAPPGEQYF. The genes are TRBV9 and TRBJ2-7, with TRBD2 as a possible D gene (5 bases). This CDR3 contains 16 residues. Per the germline V gene, CDR1 is SGDLS and CDR2 is YYNGEE. V lost 0 bases and J 7 bases, leaving 20 bases between the germline ends.

This clone was observed a few times. This chain links TRBV7-9 with TRBJ2-5, with 13 bases aligning to TRBD2. V lost 5 bases, J lost 5 bases, and 5 bases stayed unmatched. The CDR3 is 15 amino acids. Germline CDR1 and CDR2: SEHNR and FQNEAQ (reference sequence). The CDR3 protein is CASSRLAGGGETQYF. The DNA for the CDR3 is TGTGCCAGCAGCAGACTAGCGGGAGGTGGGGAGACCCAGTACTTC.

The genes are TRBV28 and TRBJ2-3; 8 nucleotides agree with TRBD1. From germline, CDR1 is MDHEN and CDR2 SYDVKM. J gave up 1 base and V 4 bases, and 4 bases lay outside the gene matches. The CDR3 is made up of 15 amino acids. The CDR3 loop reads CASSSRGQGTDTQYF. CDR3 in DNA: TGTGCCAGCAGTTCTAGGGGACAGGGCACAGATACGCAGTATTTT.

This clone was detected only a few times. V is TRBV5-1 and J is TRBJ2-1, with 14 bases identical to TRBD2. V trimming: 4 bases; J trimming: 7 bases; junction bases outside the gene matches: 4. CDR1 is SGHRS, CDR2 YFSETQ, per germline. The CDR3 has 15 residues. This CDR3 is CASSAGTSGGNEQFF. CDR3 DNA: TGCGCCAGCAGCGCCGGGACTAGCGGGGGTAATGAGCAGTTCTTC.

V usage is TRBV5-1 and J usage is TRBJ2-1, with D possibly matching TRBD2 (6 bases). Trimming took 1 base from V and 4 from J, leaving 12 bases between them. This CDR3 comprises 15 residues. From germline, CDR1 is SGHRS and CDR2 YFSETQ. The CDR3 DNA is TGCGCCAGCAGCTTGTTGGTAGGAGGGTACAATGAGCAGTTCTTC. It codes for CASSLLVGGYNEQFF.

This clone was observed a handful of times. The V gene is TRBV9, the J gene TRBJ2-5; tentative D call: TRBD1 (6 bases). The CDR3 spans 15 residues. The V and J ends lost 2 bases and 2 bases respectively, with 13 bases between them. CDR1 SGDLS and CDR2 YYNGEE come from the germline V gene. The CDR3 nucleotides read TGTGCCAGCAGCGTTACAGGGACCGGACAAGAGACCCAGTACTTC. This sequence encodes CASSVTGTGQETQYF.

With respect to this clone: Germline is not matched at one junction end, which may reflect a read error. V gene TRBV28 combines with J gene TRBJ1-2; D call uncertain. The CDR3 sequence is 11 residues long. CDR1 is MDHEN, CDR2 SYDVKM, per germline. The CDR3 spells CASSSEPATQF. In DNA, the CDR3 is TGTGCCAGCAGTAGTGAACCAGCGACCCAATTC.

This clone occurred a few times. The chain couples TRBV5-1 to TRBJ2-2; 11 nucleotides align to TRBD1. Germline lookup yields CDR1 SGHRS and CDR2 YFSETQ. V gave up 0 bases and J gave up 6 bases; unmatched junction bases: 4. CDR3 size: 16 residues. The chain's CDR3 is CASSLGGQGASGELFF. The CDR3 coding sequence is TGCGCCAGCAGCTTGGGTGGACAGGGGGCTTCCGGGGAGCTGTTTTTT.

This clone came up a few times. The chain joins TRBV2 to TRBJ2-1; 9 bases align to TRBD1. The germline V gene has CDR1 SNHLY and CDR2 FYNNEI. This CDR3 is 14 amino acids long. The V gene end was trimmed by 6 bases and the J gene end by 9 bases; junction bases not matched to a gene: 9. This CDR3 is CASRTGTGSSEQFF. The CDR3 bases are TGTGCCAGCAGGACCGGGACAGGGAGTAGTGAGCAGTTCTTC.

This clone was recorded a few times. V is TRBV28 and J is TRBJ1-2; D unclear. Looked up from germline, CDR1 is MDHEN and CDR2 is SYDVKM. Deletions cut 4 bases from V and 8 bases from J, with 17 bases between. The CDR3 runs 14 residues. CDR3: CASSSEGALKGYTF. As DNA, the CDR3 is TGTGCCAGCAGTTCCGAGGGAGCTCTGAAAGGCTACACCTTC.

This chain links TRBV27 with TRBJ1-2; the D gene is possibly TRBD1 (6 bases). CDR1 and CDR2 from the germline V gene are MNHEY and SMNVEV (reference sequence). Trimming removed 6 bases from V and 4 bases from J, with 12 bases in between. The CDR3 is 13 amino acids. Here the CDR3 DNA reads TGTGCCAGCAGACAAACAGGGACCTATGGCTACACCTTC. It yields the protein CASRQTGTYGYTF.

This clone was observed a few times. V usage is TRBV29-1 and J usage is TRBJ2-5, with TRBD1 identical over 7 bases. The length of the CDR3 is 12 residues. V lost 7 bases, J lost 3 bases, and 5 bases stayed unmatched. The germline gives CDR1 SQVTM, CDR2 ANQGSEA. CDR3 sequence (DNA): TGCAGCGCCAAAACAGGGGAAGAGACCCAGTACTTC. It encodes CSAKTGEETQYF. Looking up the rest from reference TRBV29-1 and TRBJ2-5 gives the full variable domain: SAVISQKPSRDICQRGTSLTIQCQVDSQVTMMFWYRQQPGQSLTLIATANQGSEATYESGFVIDKFPISRPNLTFSTLTVSNMSPEDSSIYLCSAKTGEETQYFGPGTRLLVL.

The table lists this clone with a few counts. V usage is TRBV7-7 and J usage is TRBJ2-2; TRBD1 matches at 7 bases. Germline trimming cut 8 bases from V and 5 bases from J; bases unmatched to any gene: 8. Germline CDR1 SSHAT, CDR2 FNYEAQ (reference sequence). The CDR3 is 14 amino acids. CDR3 sequence reads: CASGKGAFTGELFF. CDR3 bases: TGTGCCAGCGGGAAGGGGGCCTTTACCGGGGAGCTGTTTTTT.

CDR3 region: CATILRGRFKTQYF. CDR3 sequence (DNA): TGTGCCACAATTCTCAGGGGGCGTTTTAAGACCCAGTACTTC. V is TRBV6-1 and J is TRBJ2-5, with 8 nucleotides matching TRBD1. The germline V gene has CDR1 MNHNS and CDR2 SASEGT. The CDR3 is made up of 14 amino acids. V was pared by 10 bases and J by 6 bases, with 13 bases of the junction left unmatched.

V usage is TRBV2 and J usage is TRBJ2-5; 7 nucleotides agree with TRBD2. V shed 2 bases, J shed 1 base, and the junction held 1 base outside the gene matches. This CDR3 contains 14 residues. Germline assignment: CDR1 SNHLY and CDR2 FYNNEI. The CDR3 bases are TGTGCCAGCAGTGAACGACTAGCCCAAGAGACCCAGTACTTC. This sequence encodes CASSERLAQETQYF.

The chain carries TRBV9 and TRBJ1-1; D call uncertain. V was shortened by 2 bases and J by 2 bases, with 16 bases between the two germline ends. This CDR3 has 16 amino acids. Germline V gene sequence: CDR1 SGDLS, CDR2 YYNGEE. The CDR3 loop is CASSVGIGVGNTEAFF. The CDR3, as DNA: TGTGCCAGCAGCGTCGGTATCGGGGTGGGCAACACTGAAGCTTTCTTT.

This clone was seen a handful of times. The genes are TRBV29-1 and TRBJ2-3; a weak D match, TRBD2 (6 bases). Germline assignment: CDR1 SQVTM and CDR2 ANQGSEA. Trimming removed 6 bases from V and 1 base from J, with 11 bases in between. The CDR3 is 13 amino acids. As DNA, the CDR3 is TGCAGCGTGGGGGGACTTGGCACAGATACGCAGTATTTT. Translation: CSVGGLGTDTQYF.

This clone was found a few times. The chain combines TRBV5-4 with TRBJ2-7, with TRBD1 matching over 8 bases. V shed 3 bases, J shed 5 bases, and the junction held 10 bases outside the gene matches. The CDR3 is 15 amino acids. Per germline, CDR1 SGHNT and CDR2 YYREEE (reference sequence). CDR3 amino acids: CASSSPGQGDNEQYF. The DNA of the CDR3 is TGTGCCAGCAGCTCCCCCGGACAGGGTGATAACGAGCAGTACTTC.

This chain links TRBV5-4 with TRBJ2-5, with 9 bases aligning to TRBD1. Germline V lookup: CDR1 SGHNT, CDR2 YYREEE (reference sequence). The CDR3 is 16 amino acids. The trim removed 6 bases at V and 0 bases at J, leaving 9 bases unmatched. CDR3 in DNA: TGTGCCAGCACCCGTGGGGGGACAGGGTACCAAGAGACCCAGTACTTC. The encoded protein is CASTRGGTGYQETQYF.

This clone showed up just a few times. The chain links TRBV30 to TRBJ1-5, with D possibly matching TRBD1 (6 bases). The CDR3 contains 13 residues. The germline CDR1 and CDR2 sequences are GTSNPN and SVGIG (reference sequence). Trimming left V 2 bases short and J 5 bases short, with 10 bases between. The CDR3 loop is CAWSTGRDQPQHF. Here the CDR3 DNA reads TGTGCCTGGAGTACAGGGAGAGATCAGCCCCAGCATTTT.

This clone appeared a few times. The rearrangement uses TRBV7-8 and TRBJ2-3, with 9 bases matching TRBD2. This CDR3 spans 16 amino acids. Germline V gene lookup returns CDR1 SGHVS and CDR2 FQNEAQ. Trimming at V came to 5 bases and at J to 4 bases, leaving 10 bases not matched to a gene. CDR3 in amino acids: CASSRRGGGRADTQYF. The CDR3 coding sequence is TGTGCCAGCAGCCGGAGAGGAGGCGGGAGGGCAGATACGCAGTATTTT. The full variable domain, completed using reference TRBV7-8 and TRBJ2-3, is GAGVSQSPRYKVAKRGQDVALRCDPISGHVSLFWYQQALGQGPEFLTYFQNEAQLDKSGLPSDRFFAERPEGSVSTLKIQRTQQEDSAVYLCASSRRGGGRADTQYFGPGTRLTVL.

The sample holds a few counts of this clone. V and J are TRBV28 and TRBJ1-2; TRBD1 is a possible D gene (6 bases). With 6 bases removed from V and 2 bases from J, the gap between germline ends came to 19 bases. Germline assignment: CDR1 MDHEN and CDR2 SYDVKM. The CDR3 is 16 residues long. CDR3 sequence (DNA): TGTGCCAGCAGGAACCTATTGACAGGCGAAAACTATGGCTACACCTTC. Its translation is CASRNLLTGENYGYTF.

The V gene is TRBV9, the J gene TRBJ1-2; 7 nucleotides agree with TRBD1. This CDR3 spans 13 amino acids. CDR1 SGDLS and CDR2 YYNGEE come from the germline V gene. V lost 4 bases and J lost 4; bases outside the gene matches: 4. The CDR3 reads CASSLGQRYGYTF. The CDR3 DNA reads TGTGCCAGCAGCCTGGGACAGCGCTATGGCTACACCTTC.